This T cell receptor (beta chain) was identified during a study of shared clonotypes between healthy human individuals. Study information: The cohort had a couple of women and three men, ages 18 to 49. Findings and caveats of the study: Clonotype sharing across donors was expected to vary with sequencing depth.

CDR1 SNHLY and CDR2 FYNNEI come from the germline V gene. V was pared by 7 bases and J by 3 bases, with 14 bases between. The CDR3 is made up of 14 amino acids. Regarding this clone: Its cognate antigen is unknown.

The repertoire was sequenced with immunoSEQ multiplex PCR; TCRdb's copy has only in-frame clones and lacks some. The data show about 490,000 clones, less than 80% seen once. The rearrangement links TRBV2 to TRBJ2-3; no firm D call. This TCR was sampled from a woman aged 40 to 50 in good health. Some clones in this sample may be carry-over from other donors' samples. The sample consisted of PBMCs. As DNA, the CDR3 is TGTGCCAGCACCCCCCGGGCTTTAACAGATACGCAGTATTTT. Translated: CASTPRALTDTQYF.